These 5 T cell receptor beta chains were all obtained from the same sample, sequenced in a study of shared clonotypes between healthy human individuals. The protocol was immunoSEQ multiplex PCR, while the TCRdb copy is restricted to in-frame clones and leaves out a portion. The table has roughly 2,500,000 clones, 93% seen once. Sequenced material: naive CD4+ T cells from PBMCs. As for subset: CD45RA+ positively selected. The receptors were gathered from a man aged 18 to 35 in good health. Some clones in this sample may be carry-over from other donors' samples.

This chain connects TRBV28 to TRBJ1-2, with unresolved D. The length of the CDR3 is 14 residues. Trimming stripped 2 bases from V and 2 bases from J, with 9 bases between. Germline V gene lookup returns CDR1 MDHEN and CDR2 SYDVKM. This CDR3 reads CASSLGVRNYGYTF. CDR3 DNA: TGTGCCAGCAGTTTAGGAGTCAGAAACTATGGCTACACCTTC.

This clone occurred once. This chain uses TRBV4-2 with TRBJ2-5, with 12 bases aligning to TRBD2. The CDR3 runs 18 residues. V trimming: 4 bases; J trimming: 1 base; junction bases outside the gene matches: 10. Germline V gene sequence: CDR1 LGHNA, CDR2 YNFKEQ. The CDR3 bases are TGTGCCAGCAGCCCTAGGGGGACTAGCGGGCCTCCCCAAGAGACCCAGTACTTC. It translates to CASSPRGTSGPPQETQYF.

V usage is TRBV11-3 and J usage is TRBJ2-1; 12 bases fit TRBD2. With 1 base clipped from V and 5 bases from J, the junction kept 9 bases outside the gene matches. The germline gives CDR1 SGHNT, CDR2 YENEEA. This CDR3 is 18 amino acids long. The CDR3 protein is CASSLGEGLAGGHNEQFF. Written as DNA, the CDR3 is TGTGCCAGCAGCTTAGGGGAGGGGCTAGCGGGAGGGCACAATGAGCAGTTCTTC.

In regard to this clone: The sample contains more than one DNA sequence encoding this CDR3. This rearrangement joins TRBV5-1 to TRBJ1-4, with D maybe TRBD1 (5 bases). Looked up from germline, CDR1 is SGHRS and CDR2 is YFSETQ. Trimming stripped 0 bases from V and 2 bases from J, with 8 bases between. CDR3 length: 15 amino acids. The CDR3 DNA is TGCGCCAGCAGCTTGGATGAGGGGACTAATGAAAAACTGTTTTTT. The encoded protein is CASSLDEGTNEKLFF.

The chain couples TRBV18 to TRBJ1-1; no reliable D call. The CDR3 has 13 residues. Looked up from germline, CDR1 is KGHSH and CDR2 is LQKENI. The V end was cut by 5 bases, the J end by 6 bases, with 13 bases between. The CDR3 reads CASSSQTHSEAFF. For the CDR3, the DNA is TGTGCCAGCTCATCCCAAACCCATTCTGAAGCTTTCTTT.